This entry concerns a single T cell receptor (beta chain). Its antigen is not identified. The data stem from a study of lymphopenia after photon versus proton radiotherapy. Sequencing was performed with immunoSEQ multiplex PCR; in TCRdb, only in-frame clones are kept and a portion is missing. The data show 20,000 to 25,000 clones, around 84% seen once. Study-wide results and limits: In patients who died, overall survival fell as post-nadir TCR diversity dropped more. Post-nadir diversity loss with photons came from oligoclonal expansion, particularly CD8+ Temra cells. Relative stability marked proton patients; photon patients lost diversity and naive cells.

Deletions cut 6 bases from V and 0 bases from J, with 18 bases between. The CDR3 extends over 17 amino acids. The clonotype was recovered from a man between 60 and 75 years old with pancreatic cancer. This sequence joins TRBV23-1 and TRBJ2-4; perhaps D is TRBD1 or TRBD2 (5 bases each). TRBV23-1 has ORF status, its function being uncertain. The sequencing used peripheral blood, collected from a patient treated with photon-based radiotherapy. CDR3 sequence reads: CASSIRDGTLAKNIQYF. CDR3 DNA: TGCGCCAGCAGCATTAGGGACGGGACGCTAGCCAAAAACATTCAGTACTTC.